Shown below are 16 T cell receptor beta chains from a single sample sequenced in a study of lymphopenia after photon versus proton radiotherapy. Here immunoSEQ multiplex PCR was the method, and the copy in TCRdb shows in-frame clones only, minus some. The sample has roughly 30,000 clones; over 85% are singletons. This specimen was peripheral blood, taken from a patient treated with photon-based radiotherapy. These receptors originate from a woman aged 50 to 65 with cholangiocarcinoma.

CDR3 DNA sequence: TGTGCCAGCAGTTTATTGGGGATCATCGATGAAGCTTTCTTT. Protein: CASSLLGIIDEAFF. The rearrangement uses TRBV27 and TRBJ1-1; D is undetermined. The V end was cut by 1 base, the J end by 7 bases, with 13 bases between. Germline values: CDR1 MNHEY, CDR2 SMNVEV (reference sequence). The length of the CDR3 is 14 residues.

The chain links TRBV30 to TRBJ2-7, with D unclear. The germline V gene encodes CDR1 GTSNPN and CDR2 SVGIG (reference sequence). V lost 1 base, J lost 2 bases, and 6 bases lay in between. CDR3 length: 12 amino acids. This CDR3 reads CAWSGGTYEQYF. In DNA, the CDR3 is TGTGCCTGGAGTGGGGGAACCTACGAGCAGTACTTC.

The V and J genes are TRBV7-8 and TRBJ1-2, with 8 nucleotides matching TRBD1. This CDR3 is built from 14 residues. With V trimmed by 3 bases and J by 7 bases, 7 bases remained unmatched. CDR1 and CDR2 (germline): SGHVS, FQNEAQ. CDR3 residues: CASSLGITGGGYTF. The CDR3, as DNA: TGTGCCAGCAGCTTGGGAATAACAGGGGGTGGCTACACCTTC.

This sequence joins TRBV10-3 and TRBJ1-3; 7 bases map to TRBD1. V gave up 3 bases and J gave up 4 bases; unmatched junction bases: 6. Germline assignment: CDR1 ENHRY and CDR2 SYGVKD. The CDR3 is made up of 15 amino acids. The CDR3 region has the DNA TGTGCCATCAGTGACCAGGGGGGAGGAGGAAACACCATATATTTT. Residues: CAISDQGGGGNTIYF.

V usage is TRBV4-3 and J usage is TRBJ2-1, with D possibly being TRBD2 (7 bases). Germline-derived CDR1 and CDR2 are LGHNA and YSLEER. Trimming removed 0 bases at V and 10 bases at J, with 13 bases between. The CDR3 totals 14 residues. The CDR3 DNA follows: TGCGCCAGCAGCCAAGATCTCGGGGGGCGCGAGCAGTTCTTC. It encodes CASSQDLGGREQFF.

About this clone: An end of the junction does not agree with germline; a read error may underlie this. The V and J genes are TRBV10-1 and TRBJ2-3, with 7 bases fitting TRBD1. The CDR3 length is 15 residues. Germline V lookup: CDR1 WNHNN, CDR2 SYGVQD (reference sequence). The CDR3 sequence is CASSDWTGSTNTQYF. The CDR3 nucleotides are TGCGCCAGCAGTGACTGGACAGGCTCCACAAATACGCAGTATTTT.

This chain uses TRBV29-1 with TRBJ1-1; D is unclear. Trimming removed 4 bases at V and 3 bases at J, with 6 bases between. Germline V gene sequence: CDR1 SQVTM, CDR2 ANQGSEA. This CDR3 is built from 11 residues. CDR3 sequence reads: CSVVGYTEAFF. The CDR3 coding sequence is TGCAGCGTTGTGGGTTACACTGAAGCTTTCTTT.

The gene calls are TRBV4-1 and TRBJ2-3, with 9 bases aligning to TRBD2. Trimming removed 2 bases from V and 6 bases from J; junction bases left unmatched: 0. The germline CDR1 and CDR2 sequences are MGHRA and YSYEKL. The CDR3 covers 13 residues. The CDR3 DNA reads as TGCGCCAGCAGCCAACTAGCGGGGGATACGCAGTATTTT. This encodes CASSQLAGDTQYF.

This clone was seen more than once but under ten times. V and J are TRBV28 and TRBJ1-5; D may be TRBD1 (5 bases). From germline, CDR1 is MDHEN and CDR2 SYDVKM. V was trimmed by 5 bases and J by 7 bases, leaving 15 bases between them. The CDR3 extends over 14 amino acids. The CDR3 loop reads CASSPPRGSQPQHF. CDR3 sequence (DNA): TGTGCCAGCAGTCCCCCTCGGGGCAGCCAGCCCCAGCATTTT.

This clone was detected only once. J is TRBJ2-5 and V is TRBV9; weak D call: TRBD2 (7 bases). The CDR3 consists of 16 residues. The V gene's germline CDR1 is SGDLS and CDR2 YYNGEE. Trimming shortened V by 0 bases and J by 4 bases, and 16 bases separated the two germline ends. Here the CDR3 reads CASSVGGGGSAETQYF. The DNA of the CDR3 is TGTGCCAGCAGCGTAGGAGGGGGGGGCTCGGCAGAGACCCAGTACTTC.

The gene calls are TRBV7-9 and TRBJ2-1, with 15 bases matching TRBD2. CDR1 is SEHNR, CDR2 FQNEAQ, per germline (reference sequence). V shed 7 bases, J shed 12 bases, and the junction held 7 bases outside the gene matches. The CDR3 length is 14 residues. The CDR3 spells CASNFGLAGGRQFF. For the CDR3, the DNA is TGTGCCAGCAATTTTGGACTAGCGGGGGGGCGGCAGTTCTTC.

The rearrangement joins TRBV19 to TRBJ1-2, with 7 nucleotides matching TRBD1. CDR3 length: 13 residues. The germline V gene has CDR1 LNHDA and CDR2 SQIVND (reference sequence). V dropped 5 bases and J dropped 8; count of bases not matched to a gene: 8. The CDR3 sequence: CASSGTDPTGYTF. For the CDR3, the DNA is TGTGCCAGTAGTGGGACAGACCCCACGGGCTACACCTTC. Complete variable domain (other parts from reference TRBV19 and TRBJ1-2): DGGITQSPKYLFRKEGQNVTLSCEQNLNHDAMYWYRQDPGQGLRLIYYSQIVNDFQKGDIAEGYSVSREKKESFPLTVTSAQKNPTAFYLCASSGTDPTGYTFGSGTRLTVV.

This chain uses TRBV19 with TRBJ1-6; perhaps TRBD1 as D (5 bases). Germline CDR1 is LNHDA and CDR2 is SQIVND (reference sequence). There are 15 residues in the CDR3. Trimming took 5 bases from V and 10 from J, leaving 18 bases between them. The CDR3: CASSSRGVFPSPLHF. CDR3 coding DNA: TGTGCCAGTAGTTCTCGGGGGGTGTTTCCCTCACCCCTCCACTTT.

The V gene is TRBV5-1, the J gene TRBJ2-6; 13 bases agree with TRBD2. Germline CDR1 and CDR2: SGHRS and YFSETQ. This CDR3 has 19 residues. After removal of 3 bases from V and 4 bases from J, the junction contained 10 bases not matched to a gene. CDR3 in amino acids: CASSSGLAGALGGANVLTF. The CDR3 region has the DNA TGCGCCAGCAGCTCAGGACTAGCGGGGGCCCTGGGGGGGGCCAACGTCCTGACTTTC.

This chain joins TRBV15 and TRBJ1-3; D ambiguous. V was cut by 0 bases and J by 1 base, with 7 bases left in between. The CDR3 spans 15 residues. Germline loops: CDR1 LNHNV, CDR2 YYDKDF (reference sequence). DNA for the CDR3: TGTGCCACCAGCAGAGAAGGCCATTCTGGAAACACCATATATTTT. It encodes CATSREGHSGNTIYF.

This sequence joins TRBV5-1 and TRBJ1-3, with a weak D call TRBD1 (5 bases). This CDR3 has 15 residues. Trimming took 0 bases from V and 6 from J, leaving 13 bases between them. Germline CDR1 SGHRS, CDR2 YFSETQ. Here the CDR3 DNA reads TGCGCCAGCAGCTTGGGGGACCGCCGTGAAAACACCATATATTTT. The encoded protein is CASSLGDRRENTIYF.